This TCR beta chain was captured by sequencing in a study of control samples from healthy donors and cancer patients. This CDR3 has 15 residues. The V gene lost 2 bases and the J gene lost 0 bases, with 10 bases spanning the gap. Per germline, CDR1 KGHSH and CDR2 LQKENI. The data were produced by immunoSEQ multiplex PCR, yet TCRdb's version contains in-frame clones alone and is incomplete. The sample includes around 140,000 clones, 75% to 95% of them seen just once. This TCR came from a man aged 30 to 39 in good health. Material for sequencing was blood. This chain connects TRBV18 to TRBJ1-2; D gene unclear. DNA for the CDR3: TGTGCCAGCTCACCAGGGGTATTAGCTAACTATGGCTACACCTTC. Its protein product is CASSPGVLANYGYTF.